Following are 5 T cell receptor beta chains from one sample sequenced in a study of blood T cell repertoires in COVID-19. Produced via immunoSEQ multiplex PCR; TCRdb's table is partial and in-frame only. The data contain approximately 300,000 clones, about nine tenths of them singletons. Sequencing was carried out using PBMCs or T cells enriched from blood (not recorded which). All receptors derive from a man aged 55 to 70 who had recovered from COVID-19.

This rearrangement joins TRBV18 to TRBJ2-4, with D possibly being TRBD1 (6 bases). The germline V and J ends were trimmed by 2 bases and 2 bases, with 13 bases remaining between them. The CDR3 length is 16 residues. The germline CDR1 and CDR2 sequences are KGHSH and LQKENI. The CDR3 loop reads CASSPSTGRSKNIQYF. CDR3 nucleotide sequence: TGTGCCAGCTCACCAAGCACAGGGCGGTCCAAAAACATTCAGTACTTC.

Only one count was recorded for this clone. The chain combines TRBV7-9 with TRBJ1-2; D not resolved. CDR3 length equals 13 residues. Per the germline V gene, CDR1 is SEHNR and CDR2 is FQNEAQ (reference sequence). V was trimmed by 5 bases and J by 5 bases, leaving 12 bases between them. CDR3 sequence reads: CASSPTTAYGYTF. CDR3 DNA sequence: TGTGCCAGCAGCCCTACCACTGCTTATGGCTACACCTTC.

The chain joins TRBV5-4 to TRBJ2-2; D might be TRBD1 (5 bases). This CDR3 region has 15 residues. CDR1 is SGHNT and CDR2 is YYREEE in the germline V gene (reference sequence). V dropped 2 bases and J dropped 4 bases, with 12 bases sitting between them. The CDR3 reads CASSLAQGFTGELFF. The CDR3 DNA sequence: TGTGCCAGCAGCTTAGCCCAGGGATTCACCGGGGAGCTGTTTTTT.

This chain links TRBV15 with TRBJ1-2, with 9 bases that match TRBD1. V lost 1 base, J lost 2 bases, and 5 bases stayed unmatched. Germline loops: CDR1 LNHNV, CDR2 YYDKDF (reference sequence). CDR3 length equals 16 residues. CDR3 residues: CATSRGGQGENYGYTF. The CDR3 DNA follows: TGTGCCACCAGCAGAGGGGGACAGGGCGAAAACTATGGCTACACCTTC. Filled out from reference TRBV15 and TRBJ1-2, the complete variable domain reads DAMVIQNPRYQVTQFGKPVTLSCSQTLNHNVMYWYQQKSSQAPKLLFHYYDKDFNNEADTPDNFQSRRPNTSFCFLDIRSPGLGDTAMYLCATSRGGQGENYGYTFGSGTRLTVV.

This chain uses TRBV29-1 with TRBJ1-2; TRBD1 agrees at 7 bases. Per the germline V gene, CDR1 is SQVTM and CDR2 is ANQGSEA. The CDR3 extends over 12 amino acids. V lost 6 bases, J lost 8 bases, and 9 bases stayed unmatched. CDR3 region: CSVGQEGYGYTF. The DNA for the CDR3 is TGCAGCGTCGGACAGGAGGGCTACGGCTACACCTTC.